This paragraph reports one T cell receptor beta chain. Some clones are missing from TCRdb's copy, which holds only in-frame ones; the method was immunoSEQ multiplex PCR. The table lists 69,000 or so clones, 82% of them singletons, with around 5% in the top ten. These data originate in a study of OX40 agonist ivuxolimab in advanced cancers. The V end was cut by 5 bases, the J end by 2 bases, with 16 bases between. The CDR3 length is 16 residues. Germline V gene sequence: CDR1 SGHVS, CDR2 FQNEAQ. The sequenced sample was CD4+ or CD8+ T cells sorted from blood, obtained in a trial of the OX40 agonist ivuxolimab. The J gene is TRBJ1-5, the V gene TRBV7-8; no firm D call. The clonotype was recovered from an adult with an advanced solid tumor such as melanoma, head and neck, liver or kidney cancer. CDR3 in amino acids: CASSPFRLIGNQPQHF. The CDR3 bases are TGTGCCAGCAGCCCCTTCAGGCTAATTGGCAATCAGCCCCAGCATTTT.